These T cell receptor beta chains were read from a single sample in a study of CD8 T cells in ankylosing spondylitis. TCRdb re-called the 5' RACE reads with MiXCR, one entry per CDR3 protein. The data show about 36,000 distinct CDR3 sequences, over 10% seen once. The source material was synovial fluid, either unsorted or a sorted T cell fraction (not recorded which). Every receptor here comes from a male donor with ankylosing spondylitis. Both conserved end residues are part of each CDR3. D genes are given only for firm matches. Part of the rows lack a size; the others show once, few, many or a class for expanded clones.

D	V	size	J	CDR3	DNA
.	TRBV7-4	many	TRBJ2-7	CASSLSNISSYEQYF	TGTGCCAGCAGCTTATCGAATATTAGCTCCTACGAGCAGTACTTC
TRBD2	TRBV29-1	.	TRBJ2-3	CSVAGGDTDTQYF	TGCAGCGTAGCGGGAGGGGACACAGATACGCAGTATTTT
TRBD1	TRBV7-2	few	TRBJ1-2	CASSLDSGQGLGYTF	TGTGCCAGCAGCTTAGATTCGGGACAGGGACTTGGCTACACCTTC
.	TRBV4-2	many	TRBJ1-2	CASSQDQDDYLYGYTF	TGTGCCAGCAGCCAAGATCAAGACGACTACCTCTATGGCTACACCTTC
TRBD2	TRBV5-6	.	TRBJ2-3	CASSAPGLAGGSTDTQYF	TGTGCCAGCAGCGCCCCGGGACTAGCGGGGGGGAGCACAGATACGCAGTATTTT
TRBD2	TRBV6-2/TRBV6-3	many	TRBJ2-1	CASSSTSGSYMSNEQFF	TGTGCCAGCAGTTCCACTAGCGGGAGTTATATGAGCAATGAGCAGTTCTTC
.	TRBV27	.	TRBJ2-1	CASSPTSTSYNEQFF	TGTGCCAGCAGTCCGACGAGTACCTCCTACAATGAGCAGTTCTTC
TRBD2	TRBV24-1	many	TRBJ2-3	CATSDLAGATDTQYF	TGTGCCACCAGTGATTTAGCGGGAGCTACAGATACGCAGTATTTT
.	TRBV27	many	TRBJ2-5	CASSLSKVETQYF	TGTGCCAGCAGTTTATCGAAAGTGGAGACCCAGTACTTC
TRBD1	TRBV28	.	TRBJ1-4	CASRGTGDEKLFF	TGTGCCAGCAGAGGGACAGGGGATGAAAAACTGTTTTTT
.	TRBV11-2	many	TRBJ1-1	CASSLIGGVAAVTFF	TGTGCCAGCAGCTTAATAGGAGGCGTCGCCGCGGTAACTTTCTTT
.	TRBV6-1	few	TRBJ1-6	CASSEVTGSESPLHF	TGTGCCAGCAGTGAAGTTACGGGGTCCGAGTCACCCCTCCACTTT
.	TRBV6-5	few	TRBJ2-2	CASSYTGTGELFF	TGTGCCAGCAGCTATACAGGGACCGGGGAGCTGTTTTTT
.	TRBV21-1	many	TRBJ2-1	CASSNLERRVYNEQFF	TGTGCCAGCAGCAATCTTGAACGAAGGGTCTACAATGAGCAGTTCTTC
.	TRBV2	.	TRBJ2-1	CASSGLVLVF	TGTGCCAGCAGTGGGCTAGTTTTGGTCTTC
.	TRBV7-2	.	TRBJ2-7	CASSSPGSLFPTYEQYF	TGTGCCAGCAGCTCACCGGGAAGCCTTTTTCCGACCTACGAGCAGTACTTC
.	TRBV4-2	many	TRBJ1-4	CASSQDRGGGEKLFF	TGTGCCAGCAGCCAAGATCGTGGAGGGGGTGAAAAACTGTTTTTT
.	TRBV29-1	many	TRBJ2-7	CSVVSGSYHSSYEQYF	TGCAGCGTTGTGTCAGGGTCCTACCACTCCTCCTACGAGCAGTACTTC
TRBD2	TRBV11-2	.	TRBJ2-7	CASSLGLAGSLYEQYF	TGTGCCAGCAGCCTGGGACTAGCGGGATCCCTCTACGAGCAGTACTTC
.	TRBV5-1	many	TRBJ1-3	CASSFGEYLGNTIYF	TGCGCCAGCAGCTTCGGCGAATACCTCGGAAACACCATATATTTT
.	TRBV20-1	.	TRBJ2-5	CSARRGETQYF	TGCAGTGCTAGAAGGGGAGAGACCCAGTACTTC
TRBD2	TRBV12-3/TRBV12-4	.	TRBJ2-1	CASSWRTSGIYEQFF	TGTGCCAGCAGCTGGAGGACTAGCGGGATCTATGAGCAGTTCTTC
TRBD1	TRBV5-6	.	TRBJ2-5	CASSLNIRDRVQETQYF	TGTGCCAGCAGCCTAAATATCCGGGACAGGGTTCAAGAGACCCAGTACTTC
TRBD2	TRBV25-1	few	TRBJ2-7	CASSTSGSREQYF	TGTGCCAGCAGTACTAGCGGGAGCCGCGAGCAGTACTTC
.	TRBV28	few	TRBJ1-3	CASRRGNTIYF	TGTGCCAGCAGGCGAGGAAACACCATATATTTT
TRBD1	TRBV6-4	many	TRBJ2-3	CASSGDRGPDTQYF	TGTGCCAGCAGTGGTGACAGGGGTCCAGATACGCAGTATTTT
.	TRBV6-5	.	TRBJ2-7	CASSYDGTTPYEQYF	TGTGCCAGCAGCTATGACGGGACAACCCCCTACGAGCAGTACTTC
.	TRBV6-1	many	TRBJ1-5	CASSTRGGSNQPQHF	TGTGCCAGCAGTACGCGGGGGGGGAGCAATCAGCCCCAGCATTTT
TRBD1	TRBV4-2	.	TRBJ2-1	CASSPDRAPYNEQFF	TGTGCCAGCAGCCCGGACAGGGCCCCGTACAATGAGCAGTTCTTC
TRBD1	TRBV5-1	.	TRBJ1-1	CASSFGTGNTEAFF	TGCGCCAGCAGTTTTGGGACAGGGAACACTGAAGCTTTCTTT
TRBD2	TRBV14	.	TRBJ2-7	CASSHVLAEKIYEQYF	TGTGCCAGCAGCCATGTCCTAGCGGAAAAAATCTACGAGCAGTACTTC
.	TRBV12-3/TRBV12-4	.	TRBJ2-2	CASSRGRLTGELFF	TGTGCCAGCAGCCGGGGACGATTAACCGGGGAGCTGTTTTTT
.	TRBV15	few	TRBJ1-5	CATSEWVDQPQHF	TGTGCCACCAGCGAATGGGTGGACCAGCCCCAGCATTTT
TRBD1	TRBV27	many	TRBJ2-1	CASSLKGRQGFSYNEQFF	TGTGCCAGCAGTTTAAAGGGGCGACAGGGCTTCTCCTACAATGAGCAGTTCTTC
.	TRBV4-2	.	TRBJ1-4	CASSQDRGGANEKLFF	TGTGCCAGCAGCCAAGACCGCGGAGGTGCGAATGAAAAACTGTTTTTT
.	TRBV2	few	TRBJ1-2	CASSEDSSYGYTF	TGTGCCAGCAGTGAGGACAGCTCCTATGGCTACACCTTC
TRBD1	TRBV11-3	.	TRBJ2-7	CASSPDRGGEQYF	TGTGCCAGCAGCCCGGACAGGGGAGGAGAGCAGTACTTC
.	TRBV5-5	few	TRBJ1-2	CASSPRVRAGYTF	TGTGCCAGCAGCCCGAGAGTTCGTGCTGGCTACACCTTC
.	TRBV7-9	few	TRBJ1-2	CASSLYMWQGNTF	TGTGCCAGCAGCTTATATATGTGGCAGGGAAACACCTTC
.	TRBV6-1	many	TRBJ2-1	CASRPLLVRNEQFF	TGTGCCAGCAGACCCCTACTAGTTAGGAATGAGCAGTTCTTC
TRBD1	TRBV28	many	TRBJ1-5	CASSLRTGEIQPQHF	TGTGCCAGCAGCCTCAGGACAGGGGAAATCCAGCCCCAGCATTTT
.	TRBV28	.	TRBJ2-3	CASSFVDTQYF	TGTGCCAGCAGTTTCGTCGATACGCAGTATTTT
.	TRBV6-4	many	TRBJ2-1	CASSTSEANEQFF	TGTGCCAGCAGTACCTCTGAGGCAAATGAGCAGTTCTTC
.	TRBV27	once	TRBJ1-2	CASSLGRGSYGYTF	TGTGCCAGCAGTTTAGGGCGGGGCTCCTATGGCTACACCTTC
.	TRBV28	few	TRBJ2-7	CASSLAGTPYEQYF	TGTGCCAGCAGTTTAGCAGGGACCCCCTACGAGCAGTACTTC